The 28 T cell receptor beta chains given below trace back to one sample, sequenced in a study of lung T cells in sarcoidosis with Löfgren's syndrome (dated 2017 in TCRdb). The instrument given in TCRdb is Illumina MiSeq. TCRdb reprocessing: public reads trimmed at Q25 with fastp, clones called with MiXCR, in-frame beta chains kept. Identical CDR3 proteins give one entry, which carries the most common genes and DNA. For this sample there are fewer than 80,000 distinct CDR3 sequences; 20% to 25% appear just once. 2% to 2.5% of the sample lies in the top ten. Sequencing input: CD4+ T cells from PBMCs. Receptors originate from a human donor with sarcoidosis (Löfgren's syndrome or another form), or a control subject (not recorded which).

This clonotype was seen more than once but under ten times. The chain is built from TRBV5-4 and TRBJ2-7; 8 positions agree with TRBD2. Losses at the gene ends were 5 bases for V and 3 bases for J; bases not matched to a gene: 4. CDR1 is SGHNT and CDR2 is YYREEE in the germline V gene (reference sequence). The CDR3 is made up of 13 amino acids. For the CDR3, the DNA is TGTGCCAGCAGAACTAGCGGATACTACGAGCAGTACTTC. The encoded protein is CASRTSGYYEQYF.

This clonotype was detected ten times or more. V and J are TRBV4-2 and TRBJ1-1; D remains unclear. From germline, CDR1 is LGHNA and CDR2 YNFKEQ. The V gene lost 0 bases and the J gene lost 4 bases, with 9 bases spanning the gap. The CDR3 extends over 14 amino acids. In DNA form, the CDR3 reads TGTGCCAGCAGCCAAGACCGGGGAGGCACTGAAGCTTTCTTT. Its translation is CASSQDRGGTEAFF.

This clonotype was counted many times. V is TRBV7-2 and J is TRBJ2-7; D remains ambiguous. Germline V gives CDR1 SGHTA, CDR2 FQGNSA. This CDR3 has 12 amino acids. The V gene lost 6 bases and the J gene lost 7 bases, with 13 bases spanning the gap. The CDR3, as DNA: TGTGCCAGCAGACCTAATATCGGAGAGCAGTACTTC. It specifies CASRPNIGEQYF. The full variable domain, its missing parts supplied by reference TRBV7-2 and TRBJ2-7, is GAGVSQSPSNKVTEKGKDVELRCDPISGHTALYWYRQSLGQGLEFLIYFQGNSAPDKSGLPSDRFSAERTGGSVSTLTIQRTQQEDSAVYLCASRPNIGEQYFGPGTRLTVT.

V usage is TRBV20-1 and J usage is TRBJ2-1; perhaps TRBD1 as D (6 bases). V lost 1 base, J lost 9 bases, and 10 bases lay in between. CDR3 length equals 12 residues. CDR1 and CDR2 (germline): DFQATT, SNEGSKA (reference sequence). The CDR3 coding sequence is TGCAGTGCTAGAGGTCTAGGGGGTGAGCAGTTCTTC. Protein sequence: CSARGLGGEQFF.

Many counts were recorded for this clonotype. V gene TRBV27 combines with J gene TRBJ2-2; 7 bases align to TRBD2. CDR3 length equals 17 residues. V was pared by 5 bases and J by 1 base, with 10 bases of the junction left unmatched. In germline, CDR1 is MNHEY, CDR2 SMNVEV (reference sequence). This CDR3 reads CASSTTSALMNTGELFF. CDR3 DNA: TGTGCCAGCAGTACAACTAGCGCACTCATGAACACCGGGGAGCTGTTTTTT.

This clonotype came up many times. The J gene is TRBJ2-1, the V gene TRBV29-1; TRBD2 is a possible D gene (6 bases). The CDR3 covers 14 residues. Per germline, CDR1 SQVTM and CDR2 ANQGSEA. V lost 4 bases to trimming and J lost 1 base, with 11 bases between them. CDR3 residues: CSVVAGSSYNEQFF. CDR3 coding DNA: TGCAGCGTTGTGGCGGGGAGTTCCTACAATGAGCAGTTCTTC.

As DNA, the CDR3 is TGCGCCAGCAGCCAAGAACCTGCTAGCACAGATACGCAGTATTTT. Its protein product is CASSQEPASTDTQYF. J is TRBJ2-3 and V is TRBV4-1, with D uncertain. Trimming removed 0 bases from V and 0 bases from J, with 7 bases in between. The CDR3 loop spans 15 amino acids. CDR1 and CDR2 from the germline V gene are MGHRA and YSYEKL.

V usage is TRBV11-3 and J usage is TRBJ2-1; D not resolved. Between the trimmed V and J ends, which lost 1 base and 3 bases, there was a span of 4 bases. Germline values: CDR1 SGHNT, CDR2 YENEEA. The CDR3 is 13 residues long. This CDR3 reads CASSLGDYNEQFF. CDR3 in DNA: TGTGCCAGCAGCTTAGGAGACTACAATGAGCAGTTCTTC.

This clonotype was detected only a few times. The chain has TRBV19 and TRBJ1-5; D is uncertain. CDR1 and CDR2 (germline): LNHDA, SQIVND (reference sequence). This CDR3 region has 14 residues. Trimming cost V 8 bases and J 7 bases, with 18 bases left between them. Here the CDR3 reads CASRTSADYQPQHF. DNA for the CDR3: TGTGCCAGTCGGACCTCTGCGGACTACCAGCCCCAGCATTTT.

This clonotype was observed many times. The V and J genes are TRBV6-6 and TRBJ1-5, with D perhaps TRBD1 (5 bases). The germline CDR1 and CDR2 sequences are MNHNY and SVGAGI (reference sequence). The CDR3 spans 16 residues. V lost 2 bases, J lost 6 bases, and 17 bases lay in between. CDR3 sequence reads: CASSYPGTGPVQPQHF. As DNA, the CDR3 is TGTGCCAGCAGTTACCCAGGGACCGGCCCAGTTCAGCCCCAGCATTTT.

This clonotype occurred many times. The CDR3 here is CASSSPSKGGSPLHF. DNA for the CDR3: TGTGCCAGCAGTTCCCCGTCAAAGGGAGGTTCACCCCTCCACTTT. The genes are TRBV27 and TRBJ1-6, with unresolved D. CDR3 length: 15 residues. V lost 4 bases to trimming and J lost 9 bases, with 16 bases between them. The V gene's germline CDR1 is MNHEY and CDR2 SMNVEV (reference sequence).

This clonotype was observed a few times. The chain couples TRBV5-1 to TRBJ2-3; 7 bases align to TRBD1. This CDR3 comprises 14 residues. Trimming at V came to 1 base and at J to 6 bases, leaving 5 bases not matched to a gene. From germline, CDR1 is SGHRS and CDR2 YFSETQ. The CDR3 spells CASSLWGTVDTQYF. DNA of the CDR3: TGCGCCAGCAGCTTGTGGGGGACAGTGGATACGCAGTATTTT.

This clonotype has a handful of counts. The gene calls are TRBV7-9 and TRBJ2-5, with TRBD2 identical over 7 bases. Germline V CDR1 and CDR2: SEHNR, FQNEAQ (reference sequence). CDR3 length: 14 residues. V gave up 5 bases and J gave up 5 bases; unmatched junction bases: 8. The CDR3 sequence: CASSPRLAQETQYF. For the CDR3, the DNA is TGTGCCAGCAGCCCCCGACTAGCCCAGGAGACCCAGTACTTC.

This clonotype was counted many times. This chain uses TRBV20-1 with TRBJ2-5, with D uncertain. Per the germline V gene, CDR1 is DFQATT and CDR2 is SNEGSKA (reference sequence). Trimming took 3 bases from V and 4 from J, leaving 6 bases between them. CDR3 size: 11 residues. DNA for the CDR3: TGCAGTGCTAGGCCTTTAGAGACCCAGTACTTC. It is translated as CSARPLETQYF.

To note about this clonotype: Just one base apart from a much larger clone, this may be a read error. This sequence joins TRBV28 and TRBJ1-1; TRBD1 is a possible D gene (5 bases). Germline V lookup: CDR1 MDHEN, CDR2 SYDVKM. The CDR3 length is 14 residues. CDR3 nucleotide sequence: TGTGCCAGCGGTTTACGAGCGGGGGGCACTGAAGCTTTCTTT. Residues: CASGLRAGGTEAFF.

This clonotype was picked up a small number of times. V gene TRBV28 combines with J gene TRBJ2-7; TRBD1 agrees at 8 bases. The J segment lost 4 bases and the V segment lost 7 bases, leaving 9 bases of the junction unmatched. The CDR3 covers 14 residues. Germline V gives CDR1 MDHEN, CDR2 SYDVKM. CDR3 bases: TGTGCCAGCACCGCCGGGACAGGTAAATACGAGCAGTACGTC. It codes for CASTAGTGKYEQYV.

This clonotype was detected many times. The J gene is TRBJ1-1, the V gene TRBV20-1, with D unresolved. The CDR3 has 12 amino acids. Germline CDR1 is DFQATT and CDR2 is SNEGSKA (reference sequence). Trimming took 6 bases from V and 2 from J, leaving 10 bases between them. DNA of the CDR3: TGCAGTGCGAAGCAAGGAAACACTGAAGCTTTCTTT. Its translation is CSAKQGNTEAFF.

The table lists this clonotype with a few counts. The J gene is TRBJ2-7, the V gene TRBV19; D gene unclear. V was cut by 3 bases and J by 0 bases, with 6 bases left in between. Germline CDR1 LNHDA, CDR2 SQIVND (reference sequence). This CDR3 has 13 residues. The CDR3 nucleotides read TGTGCCAGTAGTATCTGGGTCTCCTACGAGCAGTACTTC. This translates into CASSIWVSYEQYF.

This clonotype was seen repeatedly, ten times or more. The rearrangement joins TRBV28 to TRBJ1-2; a weak D match, TRBD1 (5 bases). V was cut by 2 bases and J by 4 bases, with 11 bases left in between. This CDR3 spans 14 amino acids. CDR1 and CDR2 from the germline V gene are MDHEN and SYDVKM. DNA for the CDR3: TGTGCCAGCAGTTTACGTCAGGGTTCCTATGGCTACACCTTC. Translation gives CASSLRQGSYGYTF.

Regarding this clonotype: The junction shows a germline mismatch at one end, possibly a read error. The rearrangement joins TRBV4-1 to TRBJ2-7; TRBD2 matches at 8 bases. This CDR3 region has 16 residues. Germline CDR1 and CDR2: MGHRA and YSYEKL. The CDR3 sequence: CASNQVFSSGRGEQYF. Written as DNA, the CDR3 is TGCGCCAGCAACCAAGTATTTTCCAGCGGGAGAGGCGAGCAGTACTTC.

The sample holds many counts of this clonotype. The chain employs TRBV6-2 or TRBV6-3 and TRBJ2-7; D is unclear. V was trimmed by 6 bases and J by 5 bases, leaving 8 bases between them. Germline CDR1 MNHEY, CDR2 SVGEGT. This CDR3 has 11 amino acids. The CDR3 DNA reads TGTGCCAGCAGCCGTCGTGACGAGCAGTACTTC. Residues: CASSRRDEQYF.

This clonotype turned up a few times. This may come from a read error, since a much larger clone is one base off. The chain carries TRBV15 and TRBJ1-5; D gene uncertain. The CDR3 runs to 17 residues. Trimming took 2 bases from V and 3 from J, leaving 17 bases between them. Germline V gives CDR1 LNHNV, CDR2 YYDKDF (reference sequence). The CDR3 reads CATSRRSPLSYNQPQHF. CDR3 bases: TGTGCCACCAGCAGAAGAAGCCCACTAAGCTACAATCAGCCCCAGCATTTT.

Concerning this clonotype: A much larger clone differs by one base, so this may be a read error. The rearrangement joins TRBV19 to TRBJ2-3; the D gene is possibly TRBD2 (6 bases). Germline CDR1 and CDR2: LNHDA and SQIVND (reference sequence). Trimming cost V 8 bases and J 3 bases, with 18 bases left between them. The CDR3 loop spans 15 amino acids. The chain's CDR3 is CASQGGSGCTDTQYF. CDR3 nucleotides: TGTGCCAGTCAGGGAGGTTCTGGATGTACAGATACGCAGTATTTT.

This clonotype has ten or more counts. The chain is built from TRBV27 and TRBJ1-1; D is ambiguous. This CDR3 contains 13 residues. Trimming removed 5 bases from V and 6 bases from J, with 13 bases in between. Germline values: CDR1 MNHEY, CDR2 SMNVEV (reference sequence). The CDR3 is CASSLFRGAEAFF. The CDR3 DNA is TGTGCCAGCAGTCTATTCCGAGGCGCTGAAGCTTTCTTT.

This clonotype was seen repeatedly, ten times or more. V gene TRBV6-6 combines with J gene TRBJ1-1; D remains ambiguous. Germline V gene lookup returns CDR1 MNHNY and CDR2 SVGAGI (reference sequence). This CDR3 has 13 amino acids. Trimming removed 2 bases at V and 10 bases at J, with 14 bases between. The CDR3 region has the DNA TGTGCCAGCAGTTACGCCCCAGAGGTGGGAGCTTTCTTT. Protein: CASSYAPEVGAFF.

The table lists this clonotype with many counts. The chain recombines TRBV20-1 with TRBJ2-3, with TRBD2 matching 10 bases. Unmatched junction bases numbered 13, after V lost 7 bases and J lost 6 bases. This CDR3 is built from 15 residues. Per the germline V gene, CDR1 is DFQATT and CDR2 is SNEGSKA (reference sequence). CDR3 protein: CSVVISGGLRDTQYF. The CDR3 nucleotides read TGCAGTGTTGTTATTAGCGGGGGGCTTCGGGATACGCAGTATTTT.

This clonotype showed up just a few times. The CDR3, as DNA: TGCGCCACCCAGGGGGTAAGGTACGAGCAGTACTTC. Translation gives CATQGVRYEQYF. The chain is built from TRBV10-2 and TRBJ2-7; 7 nucleotides agree with TRBD1. The germline gives CDR1 WSHSY, CDR2 SAAADI. The CDR3 has 12 residues. Germline trimming cut 10 bases from V and 4 bases from J; bases unmatched to any gene: 7.

This clonotype rates as medium-sized. The V gene is TRBV6-1, the J gene TRBJ2-3, with 8 bases fitting TRBD1. This CDR3 spans 14 amino acids. From germline, CDR1 is MNHNS and CDR2 SASEGT. The V segment lost 6 bases and the J segment 6 bases; nucleotides outside the gene matches: 8. CDR3 sequence (DNA): TGTGCCAGCAGATACGACAGGGGATCGGATACGCAGTATTTT. Protein sequence: CASRYDRGSDTQYF.